This is a list of T cell receptor beta chains from one sample in a study of cytomegalovirus exposure and HLA in healthy donors. Sequencing used immunoSEQ multiplex PCR; TCRdb keeps in-frame clones, though not all of them. Of a few hundred thousand clones in the sample, less than 90% were seen once. Specimen: PBMCs. The origin of the receptors is a man aged 18 to 29 in good health and CMV-seropositive. Both conserved end residues are part of each CDR3. The D gene is left open where the match is weak.

cdr3_length: 9; d_call: NA; j_call: TRBJ1-2; v_call: TRBV20-1; cdr3_aa: CSVAHGYTF
cdr3_length: 15; d_call: NA; j_call: TRBJ2-7; v_call: TRBV6-5; cdr3_aa: CASSPGHYLSYEQYF
cdr3_length: 16; d_call: TRBD1; j_call: TRBJ2-2; v_call: TRBV5-1; cdr3_aa: CASSSGTGGMAGELFF
cdr3_length: 15; d_call: TRBD1; j_call: TRBJ2-1; v_call: TRBV18; cdr3_aa: CASSSGQSPDNEQFF
cdr3_length: 15; d_call: TRBD2; j_call: TRBJ2-3; v_call: TRBV5-1; cdr3_aa: CASSVRTSGSDTQYF
cdr3_length: 13; d_call: NA; j_call: TRBJ2-1; v_call: TRBV30; cdr3_aa: CAWKTGSSDEQFF
cdr3_length: 12; d_call: NA; j_call: TRBJ2-7; v_call: TRBV11-2; cdr3_aa: CASSPSFYEQYF
cdr3_length: 16; d_call: NA; j_call: TRBJ1-5; v_call: TRBV19; cdr3_aa: CASSISGVYSNQPQHF
cdr3_length: 13; d_call: NA; j_call: TRBJ2-5; v_call: TRBV21-1; cdr3_aa: CASSKAQKETQYF
cdr3_length: 16; d_call: NA; j_call: TRBJ1-1; v_call: TRBV4-1; cdr3_aa: CASSQARIVAGTEAFF
cdr3_length: 14; d_call: TRBD1; j_call: TRBJ1-4; v_call: TRBV2; cdr3_aa: CASRQGSTNEKLFF
cdr3_length: 15; d_call: NA; j_call: TRBJ2-5; v_call: TRBV27; cdr3_aa: CASSLSPDRQETQYF
cdr3_length: 17; d_call: NA; j_call: TRBJ1-2; v_call: TRBV11-2; cdr3_aa: CASSPRVMGGAAYGYTF
cdr3_length: 13; d_call: NA; j_call: TRBJ2-2; v_call: TRBV7-8; cdr3_aa: CASTTTNTGELFF
cdr3_length: 17; d_call: TRBD2; j_call: TRBJ2-3; v_call: TRBV4-1; cdr3_aa: CASSQDTSGGHTDTQYF
cdr3_length: 15; d_call: TRBD1; j_call: TRBJ2-2; v_call: TRBV13; cdr3_aa: CASSLTGEHTGELFF
cdr3_length: 13; d_call: NA; j_call: TRBJ1-1; v_call: TRBV9; cdr3_aa: CASSTNVRDEAFF
cdr3_length: 15; d_call: TRBD1; j_call: TRBJ2-7; v_call: TRBV27; cdr3_aa: CASSTSGTGGYEQYF
cdr3_length: 13; d_call: NA; j_call: TRBJ1-2; v_call: TRBV11-2; cdr3_aa: CASSIGRDYGYTF
cdr3_length: 15; d_call: TRBD1; j_call: TRBJ1-2; v_call: TRBV28; cdr3_aa: CASSPAGTGMFGYTF
cdr3_length: 19; d_call: TRBD2; j_call: TRBJ2-1; v_call: TRBV29-1; cdr3_aa: CSALGLAGGSSDSYNEQFF
cdr3_length: 14; d_call: NA; j_call: TRBJ2-7; v_call: TRBV5-5; cdr3_aa: CASSPGGWRREQYF
cdr3_length: 13; d_call: TRBD2; j_call: TRBJ2-7; v_call: TRBV6-5; cdr3_aa: CASRLAGGPREYF
cdr3_length: 15; d_call: NA; j_call: TRBJ2-1; v_call: TRBV2; cdr3_aa: CASSEFSRVADEQFF
cdr3_length: 15; d_call: NA; j_call: TRBJ2-1; v_call: TRBV4-2; cdr3_aa: CASSSRGSSYNEQFF
cdr3_length: 15; d_call: TRBD2; j_call: TRBJ2-2; v_call: TRBV6-5; cdr3_aa: CASSGTSRTTGELFF
cdr3_length: 15; d_call: NA; j_call: TRBJ1-1; v_call: TRBV15; cdr3_aa: CATSRDSAPNTEAFF
cdr3_length: 15; d_call: NA; j_call: TRBJ2-1; v_call: TRBV4-3; cdr3_aa: CASRRTLADYNEQFF
cdr3_length: 18; d_call: TRBD2; j_call: TRBJ2-7; v_call: TRBV28; cdr3_aa: CASSSPWTSGRTTYEQYF
cdr3_length: 16; d_call: NA; j_call: TRBJ1-3; v_call: TRBV5-6; cdr3_aa: CASNDVGRGDGNTIYF
cdr3_length: 16; d_call: TRBD2; j_call: TRBJ2-3; v_call: TRBV19; cdr3_aa: CASSNWTSGVTDTQYF
cdr3_length: 14; d_call: TRBD2; j_call: TRBJ2-1; v_call: TRBV29-1; cdr3_aa: CSARSGTYYNEQFF
cdr3_length: 14; d_call: TRBD1; j_call: TRBJ1-2; v_call: TRBV27; cdr3_aa: CASRSRTGNYGYTF
cdr3_length: 13; d_call: NA; j_call: TRBJ2-7; v_call: TRBV28; cdr3_aa: CASTPPSSYEQYF
cdr3_length: 14; d_call: TRBD2; j_call: TRBJ2-7; v_call: TRBV7-8; cdr3_aa: CASSRLAGSVKQYF
cdr3_length: 14; d_call: NA; j_call: TRBJ2-3; v_call: TRBV6-1; cdr3_aa: CASILAYPTDTQYF
cdr3_length: 15; d_call: NA; j_call: TRBJ2-7; v_call: TRBV5-1; cdr3_aa: CASSLGTSEWYEQYF
cdr3_length: 14; d_call: NA; j_call: TRBJ1-1; v_call: TRBV6-1; cdr3_aa: CASWNSQVHTEAFF
cdr3_length: 15; d_call: NA; j_call: TRBJ1-2; v_call: TRBV27; cdr3_aa: CASSRTGGGFYGYTF
cdr3_length: 14; d_call: TRBD2; j_call: TRBJ2-1; v_call: TRBV15; cdr3_aa: CATSSGTSGIKQFF
cdr3_length: 16; d_call: TRBD2; j_call: TRBJ2-1; v_call: TRBV6-5; cdr3_aa: CASSYYGLAGNNEQFF
cdr3_length: 14; d_call: NA; j_call: TRBJ1-4; v_call: TRBV7-9; cdr3_aa: CASSFRGEREKLFF
cdr3_length: 14; d_call: NA; j_call: TRBJ2-2; v_call: TRBV7-8; cdr3_aa: CASSPVDPTGELFF
cdr3_length: 14; d_call: TRBD2; j_call: TRBJ2-7; v_call: TRBV18; cdr3_aa: CASSPPGRASEQYF
cdr3_length: 13; d_call: TRBD1; j_call: TRBJ1-5; v_call: TRBV6-1; cdr3_aa: CASSATGNQPQHF
cdr3_length: 16; d_call: TRBD2; j_call: TRBJ2-7; v_call: TRBV5-6; cdr3_aa: CASSLPGGLGGAEQYF
cdr3_length: 10; d_call: NA; j_call: TRBJ2-5; v_call: TRBV2; cdr3_aa: CASSEGTQYF
cdr3_length: 13; d_call: NA; j_call: TRBJ2-1; v_call: TRBV7-2; cdr3_aa: CASSSTSAGEQFF
cdr3_length: 14; d_call: NA; j_call: TRBJ1-1; v_call: TRBV19; cdr3_aa: CASSITGLNTEAFF
cdr3_length: 15; d_call: NA; j_call: TRBJ2-7; v_call: TRBV5-1; cdr3_aa: CASSPQGGSDYEQYF
cdr3_length: 14; d_call: NA; j_call: TRBJ2-7; v_call: TRBV7-3; cdr3_aa: CASSLTGYSSEQYF
cdr3_length: 17; d_call: TRBD2; j_call: TRBJ2-5; v_call: TRBV19; cdr3_aa: CASSPIKAGGRIETQYF
cdr3_length: 13; d_call: TRBD2; j_call: TRBJ2-1; v_call: TRBV6-1; cdr3_aa: CASRETSGNEQFF
cdr3_length: 17; d_call: NA; j_call: TRBJ2-6; v_call: TRBV7-6; cdr3_aa: CASSPTFTVSGANVLTF
cdr3_length: 15; d_call: TRBD1; j_call: TRBJ1-3; v_call: TRBV7-9; cdr3_aa: CASSPSGGLGNTIYF
cdr3_length: 13; d_call: NA; j_call: TRBJ1-2; v_call: TRBV6-5; cdr3_aa: CASSYSRGHGYTF
cdr3_length: 17; d_call: NA; j_call: TRBJ2-1; v_call: TRBV11-1; cdr3_aa: CASSLALGDSSYNEQFF
cdr3_length: 14; d_call: TRBD1; j_call: TRBJ1-2; v_call: TRBV10-3; cdr3_aa: CAISEGDSSYGYTF
cdr3_length: 12; d_call: NA; j_call: TRBJ1-1; v_call: TRBV30; cdr3_aa: CAWSETWTEAFF